This is a list of T cell receptor beta chains from one sample in a study of blood T cell repertoires in COVID-19. Using immunoSEQ multiplex PCR, the repertoire was profiled, and TCRdb retains in-frame clones only, with some absent. Found here are approximately 230,000 clones, around 83% of them singletons; the top ten hold about 8.1%. Material: peripheral blood. These receptors were taken from a man older than 75 with acute or convalescent COVID-19. Each CDR3 is given with its conserved first and last residue. The D gene is left open where the match is weak. Rows may omit the clone size; those that give it use once, few, many or a size class.

V,D,J,size,DNA,CDR3
TRBV18,NA,TRBJ2-1,once,TGTGCCAGCTCTCCGGAGTACAATGAGCAGTTCTTC,CASSPEYNEQFF
TRBV19,TRBD2,TRBJ2-7,NA,TGTGCCAGTAGTATAGCAGCGGGAGGCGAAACGCACCCCTACGAGCAGTACTTC,CASSIAAGGETHPYEQYF
TRBV6-6,TRBD1,TRBJ2-1,few,TGTGCCAGCAGACCCCGGGTCGGGACAGGGAACGATGAGCAGTTCTTC,CASRPRVGTGNDEQFF
TRBV4-2,TRBD1,TRBJ2-1,NA,TGTGCCAGCAGCCAAGATCTACAGGGGGCCGGTGTTGGTAATGAGCAGTTCTTC,CASSQDLQGAGVGNEQFF
TRBV24-1,NA,TRBJ2-5,NA,TGTGCCACCAGTGATAAGTGGGGGGGCGGGACGGAGACCCAGTACTTC,CATSDKWGGGTETQYF
TRBV30,TRBD1,TRBJ1-2,NA,TGTGCCTGGAGTTTTGGCAGGGGGCTAGGCTACACCTTC,CAWSFGRGLGYTF
TRBV7-6,TRBD2,TRBJ2-1,NA,TGTGCCAGCAGTCGGACTAGCGGGAGGGCCAGCTCCTACAATGAGCAGTTCTTC,CASSRTSGRASSYNEQFF
TRBV3-1/TRBV3-2,TRBD1,TRBJ1-5,NA,TGTGCCAGCAGCCAAGTGACAGGGAGCAATCAGCCCCAGCATTTT,CASSQVTGSNQPQHF
TRBV9,NA,TRBJ2-2,few,TGTGCCAGCAGCGCCCCGGGACGGGGGAACATAGGGGAGCTGTTTTTT,CASSAPGRGNIGELFF
TRBV3-1/TRBV3-2,NA,TRBJ2-1,once,TGTGCCAGCAGCCAAGAAATAGGGAGGCTTGAGCAGTTCTTC,CASSQEIGRLEQFF
TRBV11-2,NA,TRBJ1-4,NA,TGTGCCAGCAGCTATCATACCCTCGGAGGCAGTTCAAATGAAAAACTGTTTTTT,CASSYHTLGGSSNEKLFF
TRBV11-2,TRBD2,TRBJ2-4,NA,TGTGCCAGCAGCTTACCGGGCGGGAGGATTCAGTACTTC,CASSLPGGRIQYF
TRBV5-1,TRBD2,TRBJ2-1,NA,TGCGCCAGCAGCAATGGCGGGAGGGGTACCCAGATCTCCTACAATGAGCAGTTCTTC,CASSNGGRGTQISYNEQFF
TRBV7-8,TRBD2,TRBJ2-7,NA,TGTGCCAGCAGCTTGTCTAGCGGCTCCTACGAGCAGTACTTC,CASSLSSGSYEQYF
TRBV6-5,NA,TRBJ1-5,NA,TGTGCCAGCAGAGCAACAGTTCCTACATGGCAGCCCCAGCATTTT,CASRATVPTWQPQHF
TRBV7-9,TRBD1,TRBJ1-1,NA,TGTGCCAGCAGCAAGCAGACAGGGGTTGCCACTGAAGCTTTCTTT,CASSKQTGVATEAFF
TRBV6-5,NA,TRBJ2-7,NA,TGTGCCAGCAGTTACTCAGGCTGGGAGAGCTCCTACGAGCAGTACTTC,CASSYSGWESSYEQYF
TRBV28,NA,TRBJ1-2,NA,TGCCTGACTCAAAATAACTATGGCTACACCTTC,CLTQNNYGYTF
TRBV20-1,TRBD1,TRBJ2-4,NA,TGCAGTGCTAGTCTTGCGACGGAACAGGGGAAGGCCAAAAACATTCAGTACTTC,CSASLATEQGKAKNIQYF
TRBV6-5,TRBD2,TRBJ2-1,NA,TGTGCCAGCAGTCTCCAACCGGGGAGGGCCCCCTGGTTCTTC,CASSLQPGRAPWFF